These 8 T cell receptor beta chains were sequenced from one sample in a study of PD-1 blockade in classical Hodgkin lymphoma. Time point given: newly diagnosed, previously untreated cHL patient sample. Profiled with immunoSEQ multiplex PCR; TCRdb holds only in-frame clones, not every one. The table has roughly 34,000 clones, 94% seen once. Sequencing used peripheral blood mononuclear cells (PBMCs). The receptor source for this set is a human donor with classical Hodgkin lymphoma.

This clone was detected only a few times. This rearrangement joins TRBV10-1 to TRBJ2-7, with TRBD1 matching over 10 bases. Germline V lookup: CDR1 WNHNN, CDR2 SYGVQD (reference sequence). After removal of 10 bases from V and 3 bases from J, the junction contained 12 bases not matched to a gene. The CDR3 spans 15 residues. The CDR3 nucleotides are TGCGCCATCAAACCCCGGGACAGGGGATTCTACGAGCAGTACTTC. Translation gives CAIKPRDRGFYEQYF.

This sequence joins TRBV6-5 and TRBJ1-4; 8 bases match TRBD1. There are 15 residues in the CDR3. The ends lost 6 bases at V and 2 bases at J; junction bases unmatched: 5. Germline V gives CDR1 MNHEY, CDR2 SVGAGI. The CDR3 sequence is CASRARGLTNEKLFF. Written as DNA, the CDR3 is TGTGCCAGCAGGGCCAGGGGGCTCACTAATGAAAAACTGTTTTTT.

The V and J genes are TRBV5-1 and TRBJ2-3; TRBD2 matches 7 bases. V trimming: 8 bases; J trimming: 0 bases; junction bases outside the gene matches: 6. This CDR3 region has 14 residues. CDR1 SGHRS and CDR2 YFSETQ come from the germline V gene. In DNA form, the CDR3 reads TGCGCCAGTCAACTAGCGTCTAGCACAGATACGCAGTATTTT. Translation gives CASQLASSTDTQYF.

The chain links TRBV2 to TRBJ2-7, with D possibly matching TRBD1 (5 bases). There are 11 residues in the CDR3. Trimming took off 8 bases at V and 4 bases at J, with 9 bases between the two ends. Germline loops: CDR1 SNHLY, CDR2 FYNNEI. DNA of the CDR3: TGTGCCAGCCGCCAGGGTTACGAGCAGTACTTC. It is translated as CASRQGYEQYF.

This chain connects TRBV2 to TRBJ2-7, with D perhaps matching TRBD2 (5 bases). The CDR3 has 12 amino acids. The ends were cut back, 7 bases at V and 4 bases at J, with 11 bases in the middle. CDR1 SNHLY and CDR2 FYNNEI come from the germline V gene. The CDR3 is CASTERRYEQYF. The DNA for the CDR3 is TGTGCCAGCACCGAGCGGAGGTACGAGCAGTACTTC.

The chain joins TRBV6-1 to TRBJ1-1; no clear D. V lost 0 bases to trimming and J lost 8 bases, with 1 base between them. Germline V lookup: CDR1 MNHNS, CDR2 SASEGT. The length of the CDR3 is 10 residues. CDR3: CASSEAEAFF. The CDR3 coding sequence is TGTGCCAGCAGTGAAGCCGAAGCTTTCTTT.

The V gene is TRBV7-2, the J gene TRBJ1-1; D is perhaps TRBD1 (5 bases). There are 13 residues in the CDR3. Germline V gene sequence: CDR1 SGHTA, CDR2 FQGNSA. The V gene lost 1 base and the J gene lost 5 bases, with 8 bases spanning the gap. The CDR3 sequence is CASSLVGATEAFF. CDR3 nucleotides: TGTGCCAGCAGCTTAGTAGGGGCAACTGAAGCTTTCTTT.

This chain connects TRBV5-4 to TRBJ2-7; D remains unclear. CDR1 and CDR2 (germline): SGHNT, YYREEE (reference sequence). The CDR3 runs 15 residues. Trimming removed 4 bases from V and 2 bases from J, with 16 bases in between. CDR3 coding DNA: TGTGCCAGCAGCCAAGGGATAGCTCCGGCCTACGAGCAGTACTTC. This gives the protein CASSQGIAPAYEQYF.